This T cell receptor (beta chain) was found in a study of beta chain features in type 1 diabetes. Study-wide results and caveats: Among patients, naive, central memory and Treg TCRB repertoires appeared more similar than among healthy donors. TCRB CDR3 length was moderately but significantly reduced in all four CD4+ subsets of Type 1 diabetes patients.

TCRB transcripts that were expressed got sequenced, as all of the isolated RNA had been reverse transcribed. Produced via immunoSEQ multiplex PCR; TCRdb's table is partial and in-frame only. The sample gives about 150,000 clones, 7.8% of which show up once; approximately 0.87% is in the top ten. The CDR3 has 15 amino acids. Germline lookup yields CDR1 LGHNA and CDR2 YSLEER. The J segment lost 2 bases and the V segment lost 3 bases, leaving 3 bases of the junction unmatched. Of note for this clone: Its antigen is still unknown.

The TCR sequence derives from a woman aged 40-49 years with type 1 diabetes. The chain combines TRBV4-3 with TRBJ1-4, with 7 bases lining up with TRBD1. The sample consisted of central memory CD4+ T cells from blood. CDR3 protein: CASSHLQGTNEKLFF. The DNA for the CDR3 is TGCGCCAGCAGCCACTTACAGGGGACTAATGAAAAACTGTTTTTT.